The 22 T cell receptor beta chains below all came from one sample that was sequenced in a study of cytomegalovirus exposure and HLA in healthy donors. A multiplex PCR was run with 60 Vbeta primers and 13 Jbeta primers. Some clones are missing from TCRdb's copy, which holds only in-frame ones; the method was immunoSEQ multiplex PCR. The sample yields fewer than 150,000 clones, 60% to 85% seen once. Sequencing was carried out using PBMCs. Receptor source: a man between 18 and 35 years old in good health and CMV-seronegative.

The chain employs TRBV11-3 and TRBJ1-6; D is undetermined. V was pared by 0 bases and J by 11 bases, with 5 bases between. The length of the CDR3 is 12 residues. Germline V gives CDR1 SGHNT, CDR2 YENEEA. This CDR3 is CASSLDLAPLHF. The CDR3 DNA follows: TGTGCCAGCAGCTTAGATCTTGCACCCCTCCACTTT.

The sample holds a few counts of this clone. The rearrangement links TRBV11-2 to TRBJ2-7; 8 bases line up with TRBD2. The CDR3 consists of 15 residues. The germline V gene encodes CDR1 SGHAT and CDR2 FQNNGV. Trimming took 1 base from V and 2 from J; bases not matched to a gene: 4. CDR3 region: CASSLVSGIAYEQYF. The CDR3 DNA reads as TGTGCCAGCAGCTTAGTTAGCGGGATTGCCTACGAGCAGTACTTC.

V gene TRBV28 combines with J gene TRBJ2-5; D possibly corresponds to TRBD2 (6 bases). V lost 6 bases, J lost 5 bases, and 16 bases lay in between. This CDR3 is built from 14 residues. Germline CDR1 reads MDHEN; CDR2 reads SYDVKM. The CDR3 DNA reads TGTGCCAGCAGGGAGACCGGGGGTGGGGAGACCCAGTACTTC. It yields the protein CASRETGGGETQYF.

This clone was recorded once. DNA for the CDR3: TGTGCCAGCAGCTTAGCGGGAGCCTACGAGCAGTACTTC. Residues: CASSLAGAYEQYF. The V call is TRBV11-2, the J call TRBJ2-7, with a possible D match to TRBD2 (6 bases). The ends were cut back, 1 base at V and 2 bases at J, with 6 bases in the middle. Germline CDR1 is SGHAT and CDR2 is FQNNGV. The CDR3 is 13 residues long.

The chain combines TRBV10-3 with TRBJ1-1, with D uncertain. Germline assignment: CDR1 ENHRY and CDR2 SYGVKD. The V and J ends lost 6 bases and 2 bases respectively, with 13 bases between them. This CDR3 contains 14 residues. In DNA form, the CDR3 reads TGTGCCATCAGGGTCCCACAGCCTAACACTGAAGCTTTCTTT. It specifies CAIRVPQPNTEAFF.

CDR3: CASSPVSTGAGKLFF. The CDR3 DNA reads TGTGCCAGCAGCCCGGTTTCGACAGGGGCGGGAAAACTGTTTTTT. The V gene is TRBV7-2, the J gene TRBJ1-4, with 8 bases that match TRBD1. V shed 5 bases and J 10 bases; nucleotides not matched to a gene: 12. This CDR3 has 15 amino acids. Germline CDR1 SGHTA, CDR2 FQGNSA.

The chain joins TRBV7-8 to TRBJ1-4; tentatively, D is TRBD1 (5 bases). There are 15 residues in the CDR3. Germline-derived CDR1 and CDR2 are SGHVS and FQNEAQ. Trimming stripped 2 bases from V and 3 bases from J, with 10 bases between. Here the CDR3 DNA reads TGTGCCAGCAGCTTATGGCAGGGTTCTAATGAAAAACTGTTTTTT. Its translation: CASSLWQGSNEKLFF.

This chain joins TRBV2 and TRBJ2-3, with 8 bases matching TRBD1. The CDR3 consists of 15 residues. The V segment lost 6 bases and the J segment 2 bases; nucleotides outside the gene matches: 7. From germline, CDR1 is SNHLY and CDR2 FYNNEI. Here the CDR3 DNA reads TGTGCCAGCAGACAGGGGGTGGTCTTCACAGATACGCAGTATTTT. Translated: CASRQGVVFTDTQYF.

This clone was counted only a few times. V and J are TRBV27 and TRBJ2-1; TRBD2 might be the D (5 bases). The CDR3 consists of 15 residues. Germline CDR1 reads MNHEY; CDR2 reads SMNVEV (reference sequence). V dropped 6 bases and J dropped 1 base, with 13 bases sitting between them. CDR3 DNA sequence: TGTGCCAGCAGCCCAGGACTGGGGTCCTACAATGAGCAGTTCTTC. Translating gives CASSPGLGSYNEQFF.

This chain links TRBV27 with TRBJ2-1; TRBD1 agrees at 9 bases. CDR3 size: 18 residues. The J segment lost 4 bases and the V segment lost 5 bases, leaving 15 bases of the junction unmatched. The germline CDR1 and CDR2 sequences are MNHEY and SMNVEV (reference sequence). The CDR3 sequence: CASSDLGEGQGYYNEQFF. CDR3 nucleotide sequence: TGTGCCAGCAGTGACCTCGGGGAGGGACAGGGCTATTACAATGAGCAGTTCTTC.

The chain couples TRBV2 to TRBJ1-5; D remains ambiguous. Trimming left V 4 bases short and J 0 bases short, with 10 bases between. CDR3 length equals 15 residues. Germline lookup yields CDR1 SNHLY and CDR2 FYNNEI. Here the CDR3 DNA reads TGTGCCAGCAGTGGTTATAAACTTAGCAATCAGCCCCAGCATTTT. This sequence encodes CASSGYKLSNQPQHF.

The CDR3 DNA is TGTGCCAGCATCCAGGGGGCGCGGAACACTGAAGCTTTCTTT. It encodes CASIQGARNTEAFF. J is TRBJ1-1 and V is TRBV6-1; TRBD1 aligns across 8 bases. Trimming removed 7 bases from V and 1 base from J; junction bases left unmatched: 5. The germline CDR1 and CDR2 sequences are MNHNS and SASEGT. The CDR3 extends over 14 amino acids.

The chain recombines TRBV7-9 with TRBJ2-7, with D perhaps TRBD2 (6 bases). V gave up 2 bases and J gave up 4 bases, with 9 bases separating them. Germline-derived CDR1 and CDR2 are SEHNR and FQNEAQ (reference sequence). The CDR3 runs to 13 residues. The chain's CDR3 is CASSLIGGYEQYF. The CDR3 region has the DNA TGTGCCAGCAGCTTAATCGGGGGTTACGAGCAGTACTTC.

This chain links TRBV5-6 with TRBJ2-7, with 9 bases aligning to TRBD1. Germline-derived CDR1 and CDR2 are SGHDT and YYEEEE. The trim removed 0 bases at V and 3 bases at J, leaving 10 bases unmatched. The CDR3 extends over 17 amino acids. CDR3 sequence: CASSLGWGTGLGYEQYF. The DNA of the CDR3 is TGTGCCAGCAGCTTGGGTTGGGGGACAGGGTTAGGCTACGAGCAGTACTTC.

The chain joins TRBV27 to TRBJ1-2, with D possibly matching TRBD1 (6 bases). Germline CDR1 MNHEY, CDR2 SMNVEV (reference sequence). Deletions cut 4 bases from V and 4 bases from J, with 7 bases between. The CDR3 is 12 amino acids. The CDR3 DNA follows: TGTGCCAGCAGTTCGACAGGCTATGGCTACACCTTC. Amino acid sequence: CASSSTGYGYTF.

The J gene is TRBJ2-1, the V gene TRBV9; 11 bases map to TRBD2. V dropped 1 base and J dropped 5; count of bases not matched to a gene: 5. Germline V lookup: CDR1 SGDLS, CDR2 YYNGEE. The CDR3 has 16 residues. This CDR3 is CASSVTPSGGNNEQFF. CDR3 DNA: TGTGCCAGCAGCGTAACCCCTAGCGGGGGGAACAATGAGCAGTTCTTC.

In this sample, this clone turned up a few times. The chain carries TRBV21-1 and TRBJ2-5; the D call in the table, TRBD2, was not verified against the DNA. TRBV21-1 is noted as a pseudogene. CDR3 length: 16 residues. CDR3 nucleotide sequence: TGTGCCAGCAGCACCAGGAAGAGGGATCACCAAGAGACCCAGTACTTC. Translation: CASSTRKRDHQETQYF.

The CDR3 nucleotides are TGTGCCAGCTCACAGGGGACTAGCGGGTACGAGCAGTACTTC. Translation gives CASSQGTSGYEQYF. V is TRBV18 and J is TRBJ2-5; 12 bases map to TRBD2. The DNA end lines up better with TRBJ2-7; the J call may be wrong. Germline CDR1 and CDR2: KGHSH and LQKENI. The CDR3 is 14 amino acids.

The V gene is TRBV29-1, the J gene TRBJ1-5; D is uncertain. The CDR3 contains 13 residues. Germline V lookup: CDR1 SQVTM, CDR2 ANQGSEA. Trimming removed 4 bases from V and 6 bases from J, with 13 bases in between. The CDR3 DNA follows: TGCAGCGTTGTTTTGGAGAACGGTCAGCCCCAGCATTTT. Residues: CSVVLENGQPQHF.

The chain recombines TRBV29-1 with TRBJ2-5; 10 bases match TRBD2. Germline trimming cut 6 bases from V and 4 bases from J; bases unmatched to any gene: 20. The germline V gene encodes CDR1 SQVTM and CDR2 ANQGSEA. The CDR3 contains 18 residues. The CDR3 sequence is CSVAGWGDLAGVGETQYF. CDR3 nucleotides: TGCAGCGTCGCCGGCTGGGGGGACCTAGCGGGAGTCGGAGAGACCCAGTACTTC.

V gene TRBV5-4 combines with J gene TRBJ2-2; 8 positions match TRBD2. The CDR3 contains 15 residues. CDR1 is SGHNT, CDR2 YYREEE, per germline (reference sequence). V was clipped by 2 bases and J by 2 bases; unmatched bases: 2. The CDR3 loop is CASSLAGVNTGELFF. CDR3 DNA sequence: TGTGCCAGCAGCTTAGCGGGGGTCAACACCGGGGAGCTGTTTTTT.

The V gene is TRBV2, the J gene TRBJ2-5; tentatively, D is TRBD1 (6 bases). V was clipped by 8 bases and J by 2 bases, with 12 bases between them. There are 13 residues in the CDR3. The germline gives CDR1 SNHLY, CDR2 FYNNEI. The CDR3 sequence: CASGPQGQETQYF. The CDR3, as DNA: TGTGCCAGCGGCCCACAGGGACAAGAGACCCAGTACTTC.